The 5 T cell receptor beta chains listed next were all sequenced from one sample in a study of T-cell memory formation after mild COVID-19. TCRdb reprocessed the 5' RACE reads with MiXCR, giving one entry per CDR3 protein. In the table there are hundreds of thousands of distinct CDR3 sequences, 25% to 30% of which are singletons. The sample comprised PBMCs or a T cell subset sorted from them (not recorded which). The receptor set was obtained from an adult woman who had mild COVID-19 (a few samples of this study predate the infection). Cell type and time point are not known.

This clonotype was detected a few times. The chain couples TRBV20-1 to TRBJ1-2; the match to TRBD1 covers 7 bases. V lost 3 bases and J lost 8; bases outside the gene matches: 12. CDR1 and CDR2 (germline): DFQATT, SNEGSKA (reference sequence). CDR3 size: 14 residues. The DNA of the CDR3 is TGCAGTGCTAGTGCTAGGGGGCGGCTCAAAGGCTACACCTTC. Its translation is CSASARGRLKGYTF.

In this sample, this clonotype turned up a few times. The chain links TRBV7-3 to TRBJ1-2, with D possibly TRBD1 on 6 matching bases. The length of the CDR3 is 14 residues. Germline CDR1 SGHTA, CDR2 FQGTGA. V lost 2 bases and J 5 bases, leaving 12 bases between the germline ends. This CDR3 is CASSLGGAGYGYTF. The CDR3 nucleotides read TGTGCCAGCAGCTTAGGGGGCGCTGGGTATGGCTACACCTTC.

The rearrangement joins TRBV4-1 to TRBJ2-1, with 10 bases matching TRBD1. CDR1 is MGHRA, CDR2 YSYEKL, per germline. This CDR3 is built from 18 residues. The ends lost 5 bases at V and 0 bases at J; junction bases unmatched: 10. The CDR3 region has the DNA TGCGCCAGCAGCATAGGGCCTAGGACAGGGGGCTCCTACAATGAGCAGTTCTTC. Residues: CASSIGPRTGGSYNEQFF.

The genes are TRBV24-1 and TRBJ2-3, with D possibly matching TRBD2 (5 bases). This CDR3 region has 16 residues. V shed 4 bases and J shed 1 base, with 14 bases lying between them. CDR1 and CDR2 (germline): KGHDR, SFDVKD. CDR3 nucleotide sequence: TGTGCCACCAGTGACGAGAGGACTTCTGGCACAGATACGCAGTATTTT. It codes for CATSDERTSGTDTQYF.

The V gene is TRBV18, the J gene TRBJ2-3, with 9 nucleotides matching TRBD1. Germline CDR1 and CDR2: KGHSH and LQKENI. Trimming cost V 3 bases and J 2 bases; bases outside gene matches: 3. The CDR3 is 15 amino acids. This chain's CDR3 is CASSPRTGVTDTQYF. CDR3 sequence (DNA): TGTGCCAGCTCACCTCGGACAGGGGTCACAGATACGCAGTATTTT.